Below, 32 T cell receptor beta chains from the same sample are listed, as sequenced in a study of Graves' ophthalmopathy and Graves' hyperthyroidism. Amplification targeted the TCR beta CDR3 regions, with RNA transcripts as the source material. Second-round multiplex PCR came after a first-round RT-PCR that employed HTBI primers. TCRdb re-called the multiplex PCR reads through MiXCR, storing one row per CDR3 protein. The sample has approximately 700,000 distinct CDR3 sequences, about 41% seen once; the top ten hold around 3%. The source material was peripheral blood. The receptors shown here come from an adult man with Graves' ophthalmopathy.

V is TRBV4-3 and J is TRBJ1-1; no firm D call. V was pared by 0 bases and J by 0 bases, with 11 bases between. CDR3 length: 16 residues. Germline V gene data show CDR1 as LGHNA and CDR2 as YSLEER. CDR3 sequence reads: CASSQDSGDVNTEAFF. The CDR3 coding sequence is TGCGCCAGCAGCCAAGATAGTGGTGATGTGAACACTGAAGCTTTCTTT.

The chain links TRBV7-9 to TRBJ2-6; the match to TRBD2 covers 7 bases. V shed 5 bases, J shed 5 bases, and the junction held 6 bases outside the gene matches. The CDR3 sequence is 15 residues long. Germline CDR1 reads SEHNR; CDR2 reads FQNEAQ (reference sequence). The CDR3 DNA is TGTGCCAGCAGCCAAGTCAGCGGGAGGGCCAACGTCCTGACTTTC. Translating it yields CASSQVSGRANVLTF.

The gene calls are TRBV10-3 and TRBJ2-5, with D perhaps matching TRBD2 (5 bases). Germline V CDR1 and CDR2: ENHRY, SYGVKD. Deletions cut 10 bases from V and 6 bases from J, with 21 bases between. The CDR3 has 14 residues. The CDR3, as DNA: TGTGCCAGCGGCTCCGAGGGTGCAGTACAGACCCAGTACTTC. Translating it yields CASGSEGAVQTQYF.

V usage is TRBV25-1 and J usage is TRBJ1-1; 8 nucleotides align to TRBD1. Trimming cost V 6 bases and J 3 bases; bases outside gene matches: 12. The CDR3 is made up of 16 amino acids. CDR1 is MGHDK, CDR2 SYGVNS, per germline. CDR3 loop: CASSQGPGGFDTEAFF. The CDR3 DNA reads as TGTGCCAGCAGCCAGGGTCCAGGGGGCTTTGACACTGAAGCTTTCTTT. Complete variable domain (other parts from reference TRBV25-1 and TRBJ1-1): EADIYQTPRYLVIGTGKKITLECSQTMGHDKMYWYQQDPGMELHLIHYSYGVNSTEKGDLSSESTVSRIRTEHFPLTLESARPSHTSQYLCASSQGPGGFDTEAFFGQGTRLTVV.

The rearrangement links TRBV19 to TRBJ1-4; D is uncertain. Between the trimmed V and J ends, which lost 6 bases and 5 bases, there was a span of 13 bases. This CDR3 is built from 14 residues. The germline V gene has CDR1 LNHDA and CDR2 SQIVND (reference sequence). Written as DNA, the CDR3 is TGTGCCAGTAGACCCGCGGGAACCAATGAAAAACTGTTTTTT. This encodes CASRPAGTNEKLFF.

The J gene is TRBJ1-5, the V gene TRBV10-3; D is unresolved. V gave up 2 bases and J gave up 3 bases, with 11 bases separating them. The CDR3 is 15 residues long. Germline CDR1 ENHRY, CDR2 SYGVKD. CDR3 loop: CAISEVDRHNQPQHF. In DNA, the CDR3 is TGTGCCATCAGTGAGGTAGACCGACACAATCAGCCCCAGCATTTT.

The gene calls are TRBV25-1 and TRBJ2-3; TRBD2 aligns across 12 bases. The length of the CDR3 is 20 residues. The J segment lost 1 base and the V segment lost 4 bases, leaving 15 bases of the junction unmatched. Germline V gene data show CDR1 as MGHDK and CDR2 as SYGVNS. This CDR3 reads CASSAPRLAGDQRGTDTQYF. The CDR3, as DNA: TGTGCCAGCAGTGCCCCCCGACTAGCGGGAGATCAGCGGGGCACAGATACGCAGTATTTT. Complete variable domain (other parts from reference TRBV25-1 and TRBJ2-3): EADIYQTPRYLVIGTGKKITLECSQTMGHDKMYWYQQDPGMELHLIHYSYGVNSTEKGDLSSESTVSRIRTEHFPLTLESARPSHTSQYLCASSAPRLAGDQRGTDTQYFGPGTRLTVL.

This chain connects TRBV6-6 to TRBJ1-2; D not certain. Germline lookup yields CDR1 MNHNY and CDR2 SVGAGI (reference sequence). The germline V and J ends were trimmed by 5 bases and 8 bases, with 12 bases remaining between them. CDR3 length: 12 residues. The CDR3 spells CASSEAWEGYTF. For the CDR3, the DNA is TGTGCCAGCAGTGAAGCGTGGGAGGGCTACACCTTC.

CDR3 sequence (DNA): TGTGCCAGCAGCCAGACCGGGGGACCGAACACTGAAGCTTTCTTT. This encodes CASSQTGGPNTEAFF. V usage is TRBV2 and J usage is TRBJ1-1, with D perhaps TRBD1 (5 bases). The CDR3 is 15 residues long. V lost 6 bases and J lost 1, with 15 bases in between. Germline values: CDR1 SNHLY, CDR2 FYNNEI. The complete variable domain, with remaining parts taken from reference TRBV2 and TRBJ1-1, reads EPEVTQTPSHQVTQMGQEVILRCVPISNHLYFYWYRQILGQKVEFLVSFYNNEISEKSEIFDDQFSVERPDGSNFTLKIRSTKLEDSAMYFCASSQTGGPNTEAFFGQGTRLTVV.

In the case of this clonotype: One end of the junction is discordant with germline, which a read error may explain. This chain joins TRBV10-3 and TRBJ1-6; D may be TRBD1 (6 bases). The length of the CDR3 is 15 residues. The germline V gene encodes CDR1 ENHRY and CDR2 SYGVKD. The CDR3 nucleotides are TGTGCCAGCAGTGAAGGGGGAGGGGCCCGTTCACCCCTCCACTTT. Translation gives CASSEGGGARSPLHF.

The chain is built from TRBV20-1 and TRBJ2-2, with TRBD2 matching 9 bases. V shed 6 bases, J shed 4 bases, and the junction held 12 bases outside the gene matches. The CDR3 has 16 amino acids. Germline CDR1 reads DFQATT; CDR2 reads SNEGSKA (reference sequence). The CDR3 nucleotides read TGCAGTGCCATACGTAGCGGGGGCGGAGGCACCGGGGAGCTGTTTTTT. Protein product: CSAIRSGGGGTGELFF.

This clonotype has ten or more counts. The chain joins TRBV10-3 to TRBJ2-7, with D perhaps TRBD2 (6 bases). Germline CDR1 ENHRY, CDR2 SYGVKD. The V end lost 9 bases, the J end lost 1 base, and 16 bases lay between the germline ends. This CDR3 contains 14 residues. CDR3 bases: TGTGCCATTAGCGGCCTAGCCGATTCCTACGAGCAGTACTTC. This translates into CAISGLADSYEQYF.

As concerns this clonotype: A much more abundant neighbour one base away suggests this may be a read error. V usage is TRBV10-3 and J usage is TRBJ1-3, with D possibly being TRBD1 (5 bases). Germline V gene data show CDR1 as ENHRY and CDR2 as SYGVKD. The V and J ends lost 5 bases and 4 bases respectively, with 15 bases between them. This CDR3 is 15 amino acids long. The CDR3 coding sequence is TGTGCCATCAGTTACTCACCAGGGAGCGGAAACACCATATATTTT. This sequence encodes CAISYSPGSGNTIYF.

To note about this clonotype: This may come from a read error, since a much larger clone is one base off. The CDR3 sequence: CSVSGQGVTEELFF. In DNA form, the CDR3 reads TGCAGCGTGTCGGGACAGGGGGTCACCGAGGAGCTGTTTTTT. This chain uses TRBV29-1 with TRBJ2-2, with 11 bases fitting TRBD1. Germline CDR1 is SQVTM and CDR2 is ANQGSEA. This CDR3 has 14 residues.

This clonotype was observed at least ten times. The V call is TRBV10-3, the J call TRBJ1-1; TRBD1 aligns across 8 bases. The germline CDR1 and CDR2 sequences are ENHRY and SYGVKD. The CDR3 contains 19 residues. Trimming cost V 2 bases and J 0 bases; bases outside gene matches: 14. This chain's CDR3 is CAISELRTGRVLVNTEAFF. CDR3 DNA: TGTGCCATCAGTGAGCTCCGGACAGGGAGAGTGTTGGTGAACACTGAAGCTTTCTTT.

This clonotype has ten or more counts. This rearrangement joins TRBV29-1 to TRBJ1-1; 9 nucleotides align to TRBD1. The CDR3 sequence is 12 residues long. The trim removed 4 bases at V and 4 bases at J, leaving 1 base unmatched. Germline loops: CDR1 SQVTM, CDR2 ANQGSEA. This CDR3 reads CSVGDRATEAFF. The CDR3 bases are TGCAGCGTTGGGGACAGGGCCACTGAAGCTTTCTTT.

The rearrangement uses TRBV20-1 and TRBJ2-5; 9 bases line up with TRBD1. This CDR3 comprises 15 residues. CDR1 is DFQATT and CDR2 is SNEGSKA in the germline V gene (reference sequence). The V gene end was trimmed by 5 bases and the J gene end by 5 bases; junction bases not matched to a gene: 12. CDR3 loop: CSAPAFGTGRETQYF. The CDR3 DNA is TGCAGTGCTCCGGCCTTCGGGACAGGGCGTGAGACCCAGTACTTC.

In this sample, this clonotype turned up many times. The chain is built from TRBV20-1 and TRBJ1-4, with D uncertain. With 1 base removed from V and 8 bases from J, the gap between germline ends came to 8 bases. In germline, CDR1 is DFQATT, CDR2 SNEGSKA (reference sequence). The CDR3 totals 12 residues. CDR3 in amino acids: CSARGPGEKLFF. The CDR3 bases are TGCAGTGCTAGAGGGCCGGGGGAAAAACTGTTTTTT.

As concerns this clonotype: This may come from a read error, since a much larger clone is one base off. The chain links TRBV25-1 to TRBJ1-2, with D perhaps TRBD1 (5 bases). The germline gives CDR1 MGHDK, CDR2 SYGVNS. The CDR3 covers 14 residues. For the CDR3, the DNA is TGTGCCAGCAGTGAAACAGGAATCAACTATGACTACACCTTC. This gives the protein CASSETGINYDYTF.

This clonotype was detected only a few times. This chain joins TRBV7-6 and TRBJ2-5; D is perhaps TRBD2 (7 bases). Deletions cut 5 bases from V and 5 bases from J, with 18 bases between. The germline CDR1 and CDR2 sequences are SGHVS and FNYEAQ. The CDR3 covers 15 residues. As DNA, the CDR3 is TGTGCCAGCAGCCCCGGGGGGCCTTTTTATGAGACCCAGTACTTC. Translated, it gives CASSPGGPFYETQYF. The full variable domain, its missing parts supplied by reference TRBV7-6 and TRBJ2-5, is GAGVSQSPRYKVTKRGQDVALRCDPISGHVSLYWYRQALGQGPEFLTYFNYEAQQDKSGLPNDRFSAERPEGSISTLTIQRTEQRDSAMYRCASSPGGPFYETQYFGPGTRLLVL.

J is TRBJ2-3 and V is TRBV2; D gene unclear. The CDR3 is made up of 14 amino acids. Trimming removed 4 bases at V and 0 bases at J, with 8 bases between. Germline V gives CDR1 SNHLY, CDR2 FYNNEI. The CDR3 protein is CASSVPASTDTQYF. CDR3 in DNA: TGTGCCAGCAGTGTTCCAGCTAGCACAGATACGCAGTATTTT. The full variable domain, its missing parts supplied by reference TRBV2 and TRBJ2-3, is EPEVTQTPSHQVTQMGQEVILRCVPISNHLYFYWYRQILGQKVEFLVSFYNNEISEKSEIFDDQFSVERPDGSNFTLKIRSTKLEDSAMYFCASSVPASTDTQYFGPGTRLTVL.

The V and J genes are TRBV7-9 and TRBJ1-1; D perhaps matches TRBD1 (6 bases). V was trimmed by 4 bases and J by 7 bases, leaving 13 bases between them. The CDR3 loop spans 13 amino acids. The germline CDR1 and CDR2 sequences are SEHNR and FQNEAQ (reference sequence). CDR3 in amino acids: CASSSTGYNEAFF. As DNA, the CDR3 is TGTGCCAGCAGCTCAACAGGGTACAATGAAGCTTTCTTT.

This sequence joins TRBV10-2 and TRBJ1-6, with TRBD1 matching over 9 bases. The J segment lost 7 bases and the V segment lost 8 bases, leaving 9 bases of the junction unmatched. From germline, CDR1 is WSHSY and CDR2 SAAADI. The CDR3 loop spans 15 amino acids. For the CDR3, the DNA is TGCGCCAGCCTGCTCGGGACAGGGACCAATTCACCCCTCCACTTT. Translated, it gives CASLLGTGTNSPLHF.

This clonotype was recorded at least ten times. Germline and junction disagree at one end, which may indicate a read error. This chain connects TRBV6-5 to TRBJ1-3; no reliable D call. The CDR3 contains 13 residues. Looked up from germline, CDR1 is MNHEY and CDR2 is SVGAGI. The DNA of the CDR3 is TGTGCCAGCAGGCCTTACTCTGGGAACACCATATATTTT. Translated: CASRPYSGNTIYF.

This clonotype was seen at least ten times. The chain combines TRBV7-8 with TRBJ1-4, with unresolved D. CDR3 length: 14 residues. The ends were cut back, 6 bases at V and 6 bases at J, with 14 bases in the middle. Germline loops: CDR1 SGHVS, CDR2 FQNEAQ. CDR3: CASRPVYGDEKLFF. CDR3 DNA: TGTGCCAGCAGGCCCGTTTATGGGGATGAAAAACTGTTTTTT.

This clonotype has a count of ten or more. As DNA, the CDR3 is TGCAGTGCTAGAGGTTGGGGGATAAACACTGAAGCTTTCTTT. This codes for CSARGWGINTEAFF. The chain combines TRBV20-1 with TRBJ1-1; TRBD1 is a possible D gene (5 bases). This CDR3 region has 14 residues. Germline V gives CDR1 DFQATT, CDR2 SNEGSKA (reference sequence). V gave up 1 base and J gave up 2 bases, with 11 bases separating them.

This clonotype occurred once. CDR3 coding DNA: TGTGCCAGCAGTGAAGGTACCGTCCGGTACACCATATATTTT. Amino acid sequence: CASSEGTVRYTIYF. The J gene is TRBJ1-3, the V gene TRBV25-1; D is ambiguous. Trimming took off 2 bases at V and 8 bases at J, with 13 bases between the two ends. Germline V lookup: CDR1 MGHDK, CDR2 SYGVNS. This CDR3 has 14 amino acids.

Only a few counts were recorded for this clonotype. V usage is TRBV4-1 and J usage is TRBJ2-7, with 10 bases lining up with TRBD2. Trimming at V came to 0 bases and at J to 0 bases, leaving 8 bases not matched to a gene. The length of the CDR3 is 18 residues. Looked up from germline, CDR1 is MGHRA and CDR2 is YSYEKL. CDR3 region: CASSQDPQVAGGSYEQYF. The DNA of the CDR3 is TGCGCCAGCAGCCAAGATCCCCAAGTAGCGGGGGGCTCCTACGAGCAGTACTTC.

J is TRBJ1-2 and V is TRBV6-5; D unclear. Trimming cost V 5 bases and J 2 bases, with 12 bases left between them. The CDR3 is made up of 14 amino acids. Germline CDR1 reads MNHEY; CDR2 reads SVGAGI. The CDR3 protein is CASSEYRENYGYTF. The CDR3, as DNA: TGTGCCAGCAGTGAATACCGGGAAAACTATGGCTACACCTTC.

The rearrangement joins TRBV6-5 to TRBJ2-7, with 7 bases fitting TRBD1. The V segment lost 5 bases and the J segment 3 bases; nucleotides outside the gene matches: 7. The CDR3 has 14 residues. Germline lookup yields CDR1 MNHEY and CDR2 SVGAGI. In DNA, the CDR3 is TGTGCCAGCAGTCGCTACAGGGGTCTCTACGAGCAGTACTTC. It codes for CASSRYRGLYEQYF.

The V call is TRBV5-3, the J call TRBJ2-5, with D possibly TRBD2 on 6 matching bases. TRBV5-3 is placed among ORFs of uncertain function. Trimming removed 10 bases at V and 2 bases at J, with 18 bases between. CDR3 length: 14 residues. The CDR3 nucleotides read TGTGCCTGGAGTGGCAGTGGGGGGCAAGAGACCCAGTACTTC. Its protein is CAWSGSGGQETQYF.

The V and J genes are TRBV9 and TRBJ1-6, with unresolved D. Trimming cost V 5 bases and J 7 bases, with 19 bases left between them. This CDR3 spans 16 amino acids. Germline CDR1 and CDR2: SGDLS and YYNGEE. The CDR3 DNA reads as TGTGCCAGCAGTTTAGGTAGGGCAGCCGGGAATTCACCCCTCCACTTT. The encoded protein is CASSLGRAAGNSPLHF.